The source of this T cell receptor (beta chain) is a study of preoperative IRX-2 immunotherapy in early breast cancer (dated by TCRdb to the late 2010s). With respect to this clone: The clone's antigen remains unknown. Within one base of it there is no much larger clone, and no base qualities were kept.

Preparation of the library involved the immunoSEQ multiplex PCR assay. The clones in this table, taken by TCRdb from immuneACCESS, are in-frame only. Not every clone is retained; where verified, under half of the shortfall comes from an unresolved V gene, and the cause of the rest is unknown. For this sample the table gives 20,000 to 30,000 clones, of which around 87% were detected only once. In total, the top ten clones hold roughly 9% of the sample. The sample's treatment or condition label, in plain terms: preoperative locoregional IRX-2 cytokine immunotherapy. The samples were obtained from a phase Ib study that tested preoperative, locoregional IRX-2 cytokine immunotherapy designed to prime immune responses. The donors were early-stage breast cancer patients who were given IRX-2 prior to surgery. The specimen comprised tumor tissue, sampled after IRX-2 immunotherapy. This TCR was recovered from a human donor with breast cancer.

The base sequence is TGTGCCAGCAGCGCCCGTCTTCCCGGTAGCACAGATACGCAGTATTTT. This yields the protein CASSARLPGSTDTQYF. The chain couples TRBV9 to TRBJ2-3, with no D gene named confidently. V loses 3 bases of germline sequence and J loses 0 bases, and the interval between the two ends is 14 bases. The germline V gene sets CDR1 to SGDLS and CDR2 to YYNGEE. The CDR3 spans 16 residues, from the cysteine through the phenylalanine. Only the CDR3 DNA stays, 48 bases, in frame from base 1.